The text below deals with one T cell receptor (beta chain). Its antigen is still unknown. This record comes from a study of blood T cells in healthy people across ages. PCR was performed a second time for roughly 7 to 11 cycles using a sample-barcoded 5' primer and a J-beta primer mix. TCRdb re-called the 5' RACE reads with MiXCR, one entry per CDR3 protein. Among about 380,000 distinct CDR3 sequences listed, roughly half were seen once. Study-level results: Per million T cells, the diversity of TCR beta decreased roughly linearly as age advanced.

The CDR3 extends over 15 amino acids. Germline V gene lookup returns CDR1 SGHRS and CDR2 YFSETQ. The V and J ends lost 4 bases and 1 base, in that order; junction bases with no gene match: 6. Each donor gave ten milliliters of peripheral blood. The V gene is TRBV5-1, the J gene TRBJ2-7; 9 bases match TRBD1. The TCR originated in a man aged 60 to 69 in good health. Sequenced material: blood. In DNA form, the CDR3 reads TGCGCCAGCAGCGCGCGGGGGACAGGGTCCTACGAGCAGTACTTC. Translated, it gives CASSARGTGSYEQYF.